This is a list of T cell receptor beta chains from one sample in a study of blood T cell repertoires in COVID-19. The assay was immunoSEQ multiplex PCR, and TCRdb's table has in-frame clones only and misses some. Here the sample spans about 70,000 clones, roughly 79% being singletons. The sequenced material came from peripheral blood. These TCRs come from a woman in her 70s with acute or convalescent COVID-19. Both conserved end residues are part of each CDR3. The D gene is left open where the match is weak. Clone size is shown for a subset of rows, as once, few, many or a class of expanded clone.

TRBJ2-1,NA,NA,TRBV27,CASGTSRASSYNEQFF,TGTGCCAGCGGGACTTCGAGGGCTAGCTCCTACAATGAGCAGTTCTTC
TRBJ1-5,once,NA,TRBV28,CASGGGLQPQHF,TGTGCCAGCGGCGGGGGTTTACAGCCCCAGCATTTT
TRBJ1-5,NA,NA,TRBV2,CASGRVNQPQHF,TGTGCCAGCGGGAGGGTCAATCAGCCCCAGCATTTT
TRBJ1-4,NA,TRBD1,TRBV5-6,CASSRRGATNEKLFF,TGTGCCAGCAGCCGCAGGGGGGCAACTAATGAAAAACTGTTTTTT
TRBJ1-5,few,NA,TRBV27,CASSFLGGNQPQHF,TGTGCCAGCAGCTTTTTGGGAGGCAATCAGCCCCAGCATTTT
TRBJ1-2,NA,NA,TRBV19,CASSPGELANYGYTF,TGTGCCAGTAGTCCCGGGGAGTTAGCTAACTATGGCTACACCTTC
TRBJ2-7,NA,TRBD1,TRBV18,CASSPMDRDYEQYF,TGTGCCAGCTCACCCATGGACAGGGACTACGAGCAGTACTTC
TRBJ2-3,NA,TRBD2,TRBV5-1,CASSLRSGNTDTQYF,TGCGCCAGCAGCTTGCGGAGCGGGAATACAGATACGCAGTATTTT
TRBJ2-7,NA,TRBD2,TRBV18,CASSRGRDYEQYF,TGTGCCAGCTCACGGGGGAGGGACTACGAGCAGTACTTC
TRBJ2-7,once,TRBD2,TRBV5-1,CASSIGLAGDFSYEQYF,TGCGCCAGCAGCATCGGACTAGCGGGAGATTTCTCCTACGAGCAGTACTTC
TRBJ2-1,NA,NA,TRBV25-1,CASSGDSAYNEQFF,TGTGCCAGCAGTGGTGACTCGGCCTACAATGAGCAGTTCTTC
TRBJ1-1,few,TRBD1,TRBV18,CASSPHRGGLNTEAFF,TGTGCCAGCTCACCCCACAGGGGGGGGCTAAACACTGAAGCTTTCTTT
TRBJ2-7,NA,NA,TRBV12-3/TRBV12-4,CASSAGYEQYF,TGTGCCAGCAGTGCCGGCTACGAGCAGTACTTC
TRBJ1-4,NA,NA,TRBV10-2,CASSERGGGEKLFF,TGCGCCAGCAGTGAAAGGGGGGGAGGAGAAAAACTGTTTTTT
TRBJ1-4,NA,NA,TRBV30,CAWSVKGQGEKLFF,TGTGCCTGGAGTGTAAAGGGGCAGGGGGAAAAACTGTTTTTT
TRBJ1-6,NA,NA,TRBV9,CASSVGKGNSPLHF,TGTGCCAGCAGCGTAGGGAAGGGGAATTCACCCCTCCACTTT
TRBJ2-5,NA,NA,TRBV7-2,CASSLGLVGETQYF,TGTGCCAGCAGCTTGGGACTCGTCGGGGAGACCCAGTACTTC
TRBJ2-2,NA,TRBD1,TRBV19,CASSGQGYTGELFF,TGTGCCAGTAGTGGACAGGGGTACACCGGGGAGCTGTTTTTT
TRBJ2-7,NA,TRBD2,TRBV27,CASSHPGTSGAYEQYF,TGTGCCAGCAGTCATCCCGGGACTAGCGGAGCCTACGAGCAGTACTTC
TRBJ2-7,NA,NA,TRBV6-6,CASSSSRSSTHEQYF,TGTGCCAGCAGCTCATCCCGGTCCTCAACCCACGAGCAGTACTTC
TRBJ1-2,NA,NA,TRBV6-1,CASSEQTGSLLVYTF,TGTGCCAGCAGTGAACAGACAGGTTCCCTCTTGGTCTACACCTTC
TRBJ1-1,once,TRBD1,TRBV27,CASSLITGGTEAFF,TGTGCCAGCAGTCTAATAACAGGGGGCACTGAAGCTTTCTTT
TRBJ1-6,NA,NA,TRBV7-8,CASSPFNSPLHF,TGTGCCAGCAGCCCCTTTAATTCACCCCTCCACTTT
TRBJ1-5,few,NA,TRBV7-2,CASTPYRGNQPQHF,TGTGCCAGCACCCCATACAGGGGCAATCAGCCCCAGCATTTT
TRBJ1-2,NA,TRBD1,TRBV27,CASRLTGGGINYGYTF,TGTGCCAGCAGACTTACAGGGGGGGGAATTAACTATGGCTACACCTTC
TRBJ2-5,NA,TRBD2,TRBV6-5,CASSYGLAGGRETQYF,TGTGCCAGCAGTTACGGTCTAGCGGGAGGAAGAGAGACCCAGTACTTC
TRBJ2-7,few,TRBD1,TRBV5-4,CASSPGQWSYEQYF,TGTGCCAGCAGCCCGGGACAGTGGAGCTACGAGCAGTACTTC
TRBJ1-2,NA,TRBD1,TRBV5-1,CASSLAATGEGYTF,TGCGCCAGCAGCTTGGCCGCGACAGGGGAAGGCTACACCTTC
TRBJ1-5,NA,TRBD1,TRBV7-9,CASSADRGQPQHF,TGTGCCAGCAGCGCCGACAGGGGCCAGCCCCAGCATTTT
TRBJ2-3,NA,TRBD1,TRBV6-5,CASKDRASTDTQYF,TGTGCCAGCAAGGACAGGGCAAGCACAGATACGCAGTATTTT
TRBJ2-5,NA,NA,TRBV6-6,CASSSRRGKETQYF,TGTGCCAGCAGTTCCCGTCGGGGGAAAGAGACCCAGTACTTC
TRBJ1-5,NA,NA,TRBV10-3,CAISESRATRGNQPQHF,TGTGCCATCAGTGAGTCGAGAGCGACCCGGGGGAATCAGCCCCAGCATTTT